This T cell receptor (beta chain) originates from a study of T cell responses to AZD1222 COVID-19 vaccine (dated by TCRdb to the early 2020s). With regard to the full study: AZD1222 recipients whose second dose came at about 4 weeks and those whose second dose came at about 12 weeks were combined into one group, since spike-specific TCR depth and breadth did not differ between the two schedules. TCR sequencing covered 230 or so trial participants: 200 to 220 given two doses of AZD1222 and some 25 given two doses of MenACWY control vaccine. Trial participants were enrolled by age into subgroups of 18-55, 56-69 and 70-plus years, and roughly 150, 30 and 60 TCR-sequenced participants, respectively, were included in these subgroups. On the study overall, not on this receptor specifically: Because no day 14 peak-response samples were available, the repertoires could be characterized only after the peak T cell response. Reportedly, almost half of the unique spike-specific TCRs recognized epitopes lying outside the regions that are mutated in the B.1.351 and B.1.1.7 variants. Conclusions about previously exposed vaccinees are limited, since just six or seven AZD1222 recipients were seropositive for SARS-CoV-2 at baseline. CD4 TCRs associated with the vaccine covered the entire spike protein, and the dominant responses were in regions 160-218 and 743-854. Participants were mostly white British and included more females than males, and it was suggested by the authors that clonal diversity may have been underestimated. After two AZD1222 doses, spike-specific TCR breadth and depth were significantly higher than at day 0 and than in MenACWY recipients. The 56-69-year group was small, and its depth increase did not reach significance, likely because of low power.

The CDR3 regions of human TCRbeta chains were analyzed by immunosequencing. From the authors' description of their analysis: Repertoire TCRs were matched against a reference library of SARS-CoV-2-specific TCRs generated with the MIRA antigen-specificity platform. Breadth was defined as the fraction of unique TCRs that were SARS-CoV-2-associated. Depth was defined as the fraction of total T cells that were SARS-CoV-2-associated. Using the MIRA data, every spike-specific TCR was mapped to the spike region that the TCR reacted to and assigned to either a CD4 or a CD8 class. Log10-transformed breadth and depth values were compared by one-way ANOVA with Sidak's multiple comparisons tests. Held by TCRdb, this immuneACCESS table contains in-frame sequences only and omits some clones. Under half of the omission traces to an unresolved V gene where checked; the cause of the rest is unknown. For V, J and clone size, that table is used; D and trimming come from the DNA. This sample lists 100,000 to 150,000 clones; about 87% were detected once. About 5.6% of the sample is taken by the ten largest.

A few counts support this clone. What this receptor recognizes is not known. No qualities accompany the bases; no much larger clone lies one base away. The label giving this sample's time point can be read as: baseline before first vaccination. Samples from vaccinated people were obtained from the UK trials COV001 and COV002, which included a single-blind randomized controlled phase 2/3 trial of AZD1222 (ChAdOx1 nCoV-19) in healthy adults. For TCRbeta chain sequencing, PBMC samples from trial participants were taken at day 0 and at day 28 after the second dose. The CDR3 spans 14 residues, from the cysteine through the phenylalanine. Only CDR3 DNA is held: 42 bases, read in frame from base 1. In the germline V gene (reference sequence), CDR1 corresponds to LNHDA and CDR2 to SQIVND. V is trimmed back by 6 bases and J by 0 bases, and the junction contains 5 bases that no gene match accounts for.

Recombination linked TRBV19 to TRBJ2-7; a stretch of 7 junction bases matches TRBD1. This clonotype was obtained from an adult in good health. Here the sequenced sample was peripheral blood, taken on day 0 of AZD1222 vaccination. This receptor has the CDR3 CASSPGTVSYEQYF. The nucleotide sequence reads TGTGCCAGTAGCCCCGGGACAGTCTCCTACGAGCAGTACTTC.